This T cell receptor (beta chain) appears in the sequencing data of a study of cytomegalovirus exposure and HLA in healthy donors. Overall study findings and caveats: Within the data, a cluster of highly shared sequence variants was likely a sequencing artifact. While the bulk of TCR sequences proved rare, some public TCRs turned up in many donors. A later analysis found common viral pathogens apparently linked to several of the most significant clusters.

PCR used 60 Vbeta primers and 13 Jbeta primers. Here immunoSEQ multiplex PCR was the method, and the copy in TCRdb shows in-frame clones only, minus some. The sample holds tens of thousands of clones, 77% seen once. A remark on this clone: Its cognate antigen is unknown.

Specimen: PBMCs. The sequence came from a man in his fifties or sixties in good health and CMV-seropositive.

The CDR3 spells CASSLKGGWNYGYTF. The CDR3 coding sequence is TGCGCCAGCAGCTTGAAAGGGGGCTGGAACTATGGCTACACCTTC. The chain couples TRBV5-1 to TRBJ1-2, with 7 bases matching TRBD1. The trim removed 1 base at V and 2 bases at J, leaving 5 bases unmatched. The length of the CDR3 is 15 residues. CDR1 SGHRS and CDR2 YFSETQ come from the germline V gene.